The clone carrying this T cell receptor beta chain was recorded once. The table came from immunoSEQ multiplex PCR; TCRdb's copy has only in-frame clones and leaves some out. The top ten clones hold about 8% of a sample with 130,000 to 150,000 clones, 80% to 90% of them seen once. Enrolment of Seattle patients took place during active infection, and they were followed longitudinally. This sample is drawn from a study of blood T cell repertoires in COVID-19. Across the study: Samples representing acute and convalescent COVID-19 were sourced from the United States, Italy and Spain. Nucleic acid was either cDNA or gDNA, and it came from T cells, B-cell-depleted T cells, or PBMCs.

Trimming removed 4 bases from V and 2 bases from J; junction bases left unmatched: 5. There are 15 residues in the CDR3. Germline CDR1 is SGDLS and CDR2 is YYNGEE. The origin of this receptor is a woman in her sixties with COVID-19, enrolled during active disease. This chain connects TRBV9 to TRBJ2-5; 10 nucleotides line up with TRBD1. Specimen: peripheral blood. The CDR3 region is CASSSPGQGQETQYF. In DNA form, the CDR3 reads TGTGCCAGCAGCAGTCCGGGACAGGGGCAAGAGACCCAGTACTTC.